This T cell receptor (beta chain) was profiled in a study of blood T cell repertoires in COVID-19. Overall study: Specimens from acute and convalescent COVID-19 originated in the United States, Italy and Spain. Nucleic acid was either cDNA or gDNA, and it came from T cells, B-cell-depleted T cells, or PBMCs.

This clone was recorded once. Original processing notes: Estimates of nucleated cell counts were drawn from the amplification of reference gene primers. Some clones are missing from TCRdb's copy, which holds only in-frame ones; the method was immunoSEQ multiplex PCR. V and J calls and clone size are given by that table; D and trimming were obtained from the DNA. Of about 66,000 clones listed, about 82% were seen once; the top ten hold 5.5% to 8.5%. Germline CDR1 reads KGHSH; CDR2 reads LQKENI. The CDR3 covers 14 residues. Trimming cost V 5 bases and J 6 bases; bases outside gene matches: 5. The sequencing sample was made of peripheral blood. The chain recombines TRBV18 with TRBJ2-3; 10 nucleotides align to TRBD1. The sequence was collected from a man in his forties or fifties with active COVID-19. The CDR3 is CASSSGTGADTQYF. DNA for the CDR3: TGTGCCAGCTCATCAGGGACAGGGGCCGATACGCAGTATTTT.